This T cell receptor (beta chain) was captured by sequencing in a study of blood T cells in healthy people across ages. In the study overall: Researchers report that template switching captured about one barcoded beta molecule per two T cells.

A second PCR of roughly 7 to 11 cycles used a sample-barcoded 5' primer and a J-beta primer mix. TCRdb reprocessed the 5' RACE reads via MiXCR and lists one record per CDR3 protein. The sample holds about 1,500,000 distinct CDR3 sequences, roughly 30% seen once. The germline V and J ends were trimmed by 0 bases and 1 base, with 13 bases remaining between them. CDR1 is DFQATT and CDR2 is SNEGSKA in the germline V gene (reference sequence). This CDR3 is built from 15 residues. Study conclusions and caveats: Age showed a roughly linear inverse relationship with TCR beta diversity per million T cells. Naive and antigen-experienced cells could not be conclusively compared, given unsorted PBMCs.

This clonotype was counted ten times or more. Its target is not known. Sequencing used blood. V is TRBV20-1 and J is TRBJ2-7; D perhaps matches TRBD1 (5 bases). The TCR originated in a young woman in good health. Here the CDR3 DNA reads TGCAGTGCTAGAGACTCTCGGACACAGTCCTACGAGCAGTACTTC. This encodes CSARDSRTQSYEQYF.